This T cell receptor beta chain emerged from a study of patients and donors after allogeneic stem cell transplantation. Via MiXCR, TCRdb re-called the RT-PCR reads, giving one row per CDR3 protein. The sample gives approximately 140,000 distinct CDR3 sequences, 30% to 45% of which show up once; 50% is in the top ten. This CDR3 is 11 amino acids long. In germline, CDR1 is DFQATT, CDR2 SNEGSKA (reference sequence). V was pared by 0 bases and J by 13 bases, with 9 bases between. This clonotype appeared many times. This clonotype was sampled from a human donor who was either an allogeneic HSCT recipient or a stem cell or donor lymphocyte infusion donor (not recorded which). It is not recorded whose cells these are; they may come from a transplant donor. The J gene is TRBJ1-4, the V gene TRBV20-1; no clear D. Sequencing was carried out using blood, either unsorted or a sorted T cell fraction (not recorded which). The CDR3, as DNA: TGCAGTGCTAGAGATGTGGATCGACTGTTTTTT. Translating gives CSARDVDRLFF.